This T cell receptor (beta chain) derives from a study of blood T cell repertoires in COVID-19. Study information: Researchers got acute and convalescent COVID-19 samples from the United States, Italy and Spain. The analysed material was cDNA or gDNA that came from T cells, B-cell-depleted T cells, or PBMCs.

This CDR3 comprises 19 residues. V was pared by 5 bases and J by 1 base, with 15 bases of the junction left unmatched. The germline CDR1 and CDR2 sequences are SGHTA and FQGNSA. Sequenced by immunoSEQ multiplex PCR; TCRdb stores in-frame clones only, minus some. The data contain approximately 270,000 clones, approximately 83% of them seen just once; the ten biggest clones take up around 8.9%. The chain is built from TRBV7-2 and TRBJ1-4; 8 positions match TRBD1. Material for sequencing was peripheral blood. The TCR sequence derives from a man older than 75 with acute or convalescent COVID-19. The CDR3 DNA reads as TGTGCCAGCAGCCTTCGGGACAGGAGGCTGGTGGAAACTAATGAAAAACTGTTTTTT. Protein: CASSLRDRRLVETNEKLFF.